These 8 T cell receptor beta chains share one sample of origin, sequenced in a study of blood T cell repertoires in COVID-19. Only in-frame clones appear in the TCRdb table, and some are missing; sequencing was by immunoSEQ multiplex PCR. The sample has fewer than 55,000 clones, just under 90% seen once. Material: peripheral blood. The receptors stem from an elderly man with active or convalescent COVID-19.

The chain recombines TRBV18 with TRBJ2-3, with TRBD2 as a possible D gene (5 bases). Germline CDR1 reads KGHSH; CDR2 reads LQKENI. CDR3 size: 16 residues. Deletions cut 5 bases from V and 1 base from J, with 16 bases between. CDR3 residues: CASSYLEGSGTDTQYF. CDR3 DNA: TGTGCCAGCTCATACCTCGAGGGCTCGGGCACAGATACGCAGTATTTT.

This chain uses TRBV4-2 with TRBJ2-7, with 7 bases aligning to TRBD2. CDR1 is LGHNA and CDR2 is YNFKEQ in the germline V gene. The CDR3 contains 16 residues. J lost 2 bases, V lost 4 bases, and 11 bases had no gene match. Written as DNA, the CDR3 is TGTGCCAGCAGCCCCCTTGGGGGGGAGGCTGCCTACGAGCAGTACTTC. Translation: CASSPLGGEAAYEQYF.

This clone was counted a single time. The chain employs TRBV7-2 and TRBJ2-1, with unresolved D. Trimming shortened V by 1 base and J by 2 bases, and 9 bases separated the two germline ends. The CDR3 extends over 15 amino acids. CDR1 and CDR2 (germline): SGHTA, FQGNSA. The CDR3 here is CASSLVAGPYNEQFF. The CDR3 DNA is TGTGCCAGCAGCTTAGTGGCAGGCCCCTACAATGAGCAGTTCTTC. Based on the CDR3 plus reference TRBV7-2 and TRBJ2-1, the full variable domain is GAGVSQSPSNKVTEKGKDVELRCDPISGHTALYWYRQSLGQGLEFLIYFQGNSAPDKSGLPSDRFSAERTGGSVSTLTIQRTQQEDSAVYLCASSLVAGPYNEQFFGPGTRLTVL.

V gene TRBV30 combines with J gene TRBJ1-5; maybe TRBD1 (5 bases). The CDR3 is made up of 13 amino acids. Per germline, CDR1 GTSNPN and CDR2 SVGIG (reference sequence). With 1 base removed from V and 6 bases from J, the gap between germline ends came to 10 bases. The CDR3 here is CAWSDQGLQPQHF. The DNA for the CDR3 is TGTGCCTGGAGTGACCAGGGCCTTCAGCCCCAGCATTTT.

J is TRBJ2-7 and V is TRBV10-3, with 7 bases identical to TRBD2. V lost 8 bases, J lost 7 bases, and 11 bases stayed unmatched. CDR1 is ENHRY, CDR2 SYGVKD, per germline. This CDR3 comprises 13 residues. The CDR3 DNA follows: TGTGCCATCCGGGGGGTAGCGGAACTGGAGCAGTACTTC. It codes for CAIRGVAELEQYF.

The chain employs TRBV4-2 and TRBJ1-5, with TRBD1 as a possible D gene (5 bases). Trimming removed 0 bases from V and 5 bases from J, with 17 bases in between. This CDR3 spans 17 amino acids. Germline values: CDR1 LGHNA, CDR2 YNFKEQ. In nucleotides, the CDR3 is TGTGCCAGCAGCCAAGACAAGGTGGCGGGGGTGCATCAGCCCCAGCATTTT. Its translation is CASSQDKVAGVHQPQHF.

This clone was recorded only once. The chain uses TRBV7-7 and TRBJ2-5; 8 positions match TRBD2. The CDR3 has 12 amino acids. The V segment lost 2 bases and the J segment 7 bases; nucleotides outside the gene matches: 0. Germline V gene lookup returns CDR1 SSHAT and CDR2 FNYEAQ (reference sequence). The CDR3: CASSLSGGTQYF. CDR3 nucleotides: TGTGCCAGCAGCTTAAGCGGGGGGACCCAGTACTTC.

The chain carries TRBV7-2 and TRBJ1-5, with a tentative D call TRBD1 (5 bases). Germline V gives CDR1 SGHTA, CDR2 FQGNSA. CDR3 size: 17 residues. V lost 1 base and J 0 bases, leaving 13 bases between the germline ends. The DNA of the CDR3 is TGTGCCAGCAGCTTAGGGGGAAGGGGATATAGCAATCAGCCCCAGCATTTT. Its protein product is CASSLGGRGYSNQPQHF.